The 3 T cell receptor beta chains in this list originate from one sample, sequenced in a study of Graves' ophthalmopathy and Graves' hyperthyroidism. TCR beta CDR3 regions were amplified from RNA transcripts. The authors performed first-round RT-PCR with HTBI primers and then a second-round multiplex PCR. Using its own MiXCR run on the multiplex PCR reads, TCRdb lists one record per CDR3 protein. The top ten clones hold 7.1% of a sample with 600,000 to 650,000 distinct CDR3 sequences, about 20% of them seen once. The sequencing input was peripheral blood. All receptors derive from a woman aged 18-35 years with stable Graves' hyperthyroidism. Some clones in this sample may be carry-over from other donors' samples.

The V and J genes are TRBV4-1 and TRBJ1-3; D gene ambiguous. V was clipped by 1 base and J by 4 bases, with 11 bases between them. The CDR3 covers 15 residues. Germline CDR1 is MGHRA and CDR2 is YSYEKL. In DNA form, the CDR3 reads TGCGCCAGCAGCCAAGTCTGGGGTTCGGGAAACACCATATATTTT. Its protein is CASSQVWGSGNTIYF.

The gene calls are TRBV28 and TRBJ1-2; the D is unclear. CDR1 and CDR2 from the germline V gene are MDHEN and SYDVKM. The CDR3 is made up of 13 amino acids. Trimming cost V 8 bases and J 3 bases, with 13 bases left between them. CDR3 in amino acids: CASGYRPDYGYTF. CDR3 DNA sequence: TGTGCCAGCGGGTATCGGCCCGACTATGGCTACACCTTC.

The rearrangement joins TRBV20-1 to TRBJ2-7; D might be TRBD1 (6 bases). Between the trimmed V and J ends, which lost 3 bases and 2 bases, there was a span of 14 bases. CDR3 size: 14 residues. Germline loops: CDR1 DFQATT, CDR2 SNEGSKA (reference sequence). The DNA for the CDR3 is TGCAGTGCTAGCGAGGACAGCCTAACCTACGAGCAGTACTTC. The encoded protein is CSASEDSLTYEQYF.